A selection of T cell receptor beta chains follows, all from one sample in a study of radiotherapy plus CTLA-4 blockade in lung cancer. The protocol was immunoSEQ multiplex PCR, while the TCRdb copy is restricted to in-frame clones and leaves out a portion. The profile shows 45,000 to 55,000 clones, nearly 90% of them singletons. Sample: peripheral blood, taken from a patient treated with radiotherapy plus ipilimumab. These receptors originate from a human donor with non-small cell lung cancer whose response to radiotherapy plus ipilimumab could not be evaluated. Each CDR3 is given with its conserved first and last residue. D genes are given only for firm matches. Size is stated for part of the rows, as once, few or many counts, or as a class when the clone is expanded.

size,V,D,J,CDR3,DNA
.,TRBV5-5,.,TRBJ1-1,CASSLYGAPDTEAFF,TGTGCCAGCAGCTTGTATGGGGCCCCGGACACTGAAGCTTTCTTT
once,TRBV5-1,.,TRBJ2-3,CASSRLATSTDTQYF,TGCGCCAGCAGCAGACTTGCCACTAGCACAGATACGCAGTATTTT
.,TRBV19,.,TRBJ2-2,CASSLQGLNTGELFF,TGTGCCAGTTCCTTGCAGGGATTGAACACCGGGGAGCTGTTTTTT
.,TRBV9,.,TRBJ1-2,CASSVAPNRGNGYTF,TGTGCCAGCAGCGTAGCCCCGAATCGAGGAAATGGCTACACCTTC
.,TRBV7-2,.,TRBJ2-7,CASSLFWGGGYEQYF,TGTGCCAGCAGCTTATTTTGGGGGGGCGGTTACGAGCAGTACTTC
.,TRBV5-4,.,TRBJ2-3,CASSLASGTDTQYF,TGTGCCAGCAGCTTGGCCTCAGGCACAGATACGCAGTATTTT
once,TRBV19,TRBD2,TRBJ2-4,CASRKIAGEDIQYF,TGTGCCAGTAGGAAAATAGCGGGAGAGGACATTCAGTACTTC
.,TRBV4-1,TRBD2,TRBJ2-1,CASSQDSSGSDEQFF,TGCGCCAGCAGCCAAGATTCTAGCGGGAGTGATGAGCAGTTCTTC
.,TRBV27,.,TRBJ1-2,CASRETPRGGYTF,TGTGCCAGCCGAGAGACACCTCGGGGTGGCTACACCTTC
.,TRBV27,.,TRBJ2-7,CASSLRGAHYEQYF,TGTGCCAGCAGTTTACGGGGGGCCCACTACGAGCAGTACTTC
once,TRBV19,.,TRBJ2-7,CASSLYHRVSYEQYF,TGTGCCAGTAGTCTATATCACAGGGTCTCCTACGAGCAGTACTTC
.,TRBV5-1,TRBD2,TRBJ2-1,CASSSPGSGSFNEQFF,TGCGCCAGCAGCTCCCCCGGTAGCGGGAGTTTCAATGAGCAGTTCTTC
.,TRBV7-2,TRBD2,TRBJ2-1,CASRTPTSGTYNEQFF,TGTGCCAGCCGGACCCCCACTAGCGGTACCTACAATGAGCAGTTCTTC
few,TRBV7-9,.,TRBJ2-7,CASSWAGGGDEQYF,TGTGCCAGCAGCTGGGCGGGCGGCGGGGACGAGCAGTACTTC
once,TRBV28,.,TRBJ1-4,CASSSPGSRSEKLFF,TGTGCCAGCAGTTCCCCAGGGTCGCGGAGTGAAAAACTGTTTTTT
.,TRBV21-1,.,TRBJ2-7,CASSKELKETGDYEQYF,TGTGCCAGCAGCAAAGAGTTAAAGGAGACAGGGGACTACGAGCAGTACTTC
.,TRBV9,TRBD1,TRBJ2-7,CASSVGDRVRHEQYF,TGTGCCAGCAGCGTAGGGGACAGGGTCAGGCACGAGCAGTACTTC
.,TRBV28,TRBD1,TRBJ2-1,CASRSPGQGLGMGQFF,TGTGCCAGCAGATCGCCGGGACAGGGACTGGGAATGGGGCAGTTCTTC
few,TRBV7-9,TRBD1,TRBJ2-7,CASTDRGQGEQYF,TGTGCCAGCACCGACAGGGGGCAGGGAGAGCAGTACTTC
.,TRBV14,TRBD1,TRBJ1-4,CASSRLGQVGEKLFF,TGTGCCAGCAGCCGGTTGGGACAGGTCGGTGAAAAACTGTTTTTT
.,TRBV7-8,TRBD2,TRBJ2-5,CASSLGMSSGRREQYF,TGTGCCAGCAGCTTAGGAATGTCTAGCGGGAGGAGGGAGCAGTACTTC
.,TRBV7-2,TRBD2,TRBJ2-3,CASSETGTRRGTDTQYF,TGTGCCAGCAGCGAAACCGGGACTAGGAGGGGCACAGATACGCAGTATTTT
.,TRBV9,TRBD1,TRBJ2-7,CASSPSGQGTYEQYF,TGTGCCAGCAGCCCATCGGGACAGGGCACCTACGAGCAGTACTTC
.,TRBV6-5,TRBD2,TRBJ2-7,CASSSSGSWYEQYF,TGTGCCAGCAGTAGCAGCGGGAGTTGGTACGAGCAGTACTTC
.,TRBV14,.,TRBJ2-1,CASSQDYPSLYYNEQFF,TGTGCCAGCAGCCAAGATTACCCCAGTTTATACTACAATGAGCAGTTCTTC
.,TRBV7-2,.,TRBJ2-7,CASSLGGGYEQYF,TGTGCCAGCAGCTTAGGAGGGGGCTACGAGCAGTACTTC
.,TRBV28,TRBD1,TRBJ2-5,CASGTGVKETQYF,TGTGCTTCCGGAACAGGGGTTAAAGAGACCCAGTACTTC
.,TRBV7-2,TRBD2,TRBJ2-7,CASRPVGGLAGGYEQYF,TGTGCCAGCCGCCCGGTAGGGGGACTAGCGGGGGGCTACGAGCAGTACTTC
once,TRBV11-3,TRBD2,TRBJ2-3,CASSSRLAGDTQYF,TGTGCCAGCAGTTCCCGACTAGCGGGAGATACGCAGTATTTT
.,TRBV9,TRBD1,TRBJ1-3,CASSVDPGQGMRSTIYF,TGTGCCAGCAGCGTAGACCCGGGACAGGGGATGAGGAGCACCATATATTTT
.,TRBV6-5,TRBD1,TRBJ1-2,CASSPSRQGLGYTF,TGTGCCAGCAGCCCCAGTCGACAGGGTCTGGGCTACACCTTC
.,TRBV27,.,TRBJ2-5,CASRPGGWGGTQYF,TGTGCCAGCAGACCAGGGGGCTGGGGGGGGACCCAGTACTTC
.,TRBV7-9,.,TRBJ1-1,CASSLAITDTEAFF,TGTGCCAGCAGCTTAGCGATTACGGACACTGAAGCTTTCTTT
.,TRBV5-3,TRBD1,TRBJ1-1,CARSLALTGSSEAFF,TGTGCCAGAAGCTTGGCCCTGACAGGGAGCTCTGAAGCTTTCTTT
once,TRBV5-4,TRBD1,TRBJ2-7,CASSSTGGSYEQYF,TGTGCCAGCAGCTCTACAGGGGGGTCTTACGAGCAGTACTTC
.,TRBV10-2,.,TRBJ2-5,CASSETRRSGRKYQETQYF,TGCGCCAGCAGTGAGACCCGTCGTTCCGGTAGAAAGTACCAAGAGACCCAGTACTTC
.,TRBV5-1,.,TRBJ2-1,CASSLVADSYNEQFF,TGCGCCAGCAGCTTGGTAGCAGACTCCTACAATGAGCAGTTCTTC
.,TRBV5-6,.,TRBJ2-1,CASSSPARLPEQFF,TGTGCCAGCAGCTCGCCAGCGAGGTTACCCGAGCAGTTCTTC
.,TRBV18,TRBD2,TRBJ2-1,CASSPSGGRAFYNEQFF,TGTGCCAGCTCACCGTCGGGCGGGAGGGCCTTCTACAATGAGCAGTTCTTC
few,TRBV11-2,.,TRBJ2-2,CASTPEGLQNTGELFF,TGTGCCAGCACCCCTGAGGGACTTCAAAACACCGGGGAGCTGTTTTTT
.,TRBV27,.,TRBJ2-3,CASSAPGAGSTDTQYF,TGTGCCAGCAGTGCCCCAGGGGCAGGTAGCACAGATACGCAGTATTTT
once,TRBV11-2,TRBD1,TRBJ2-2,CASSPPGGGGELFF,TGTGCCAGCAGCCCCCCAGGGGGTGGTGGGGAGCTGTTTTTT
.,TRBV7-9,TRBD1,TRBJ1-2,CASSLDATGGYGYTF,TGTGCCAGCAGCTTAGATGCGACAGGGGGCTATGGCTACACCTTC
.,TRBV19,TRBD1,TRBJ2-5,CASTRDRGETQYF,TGTGCCAGTACCCGCGACAGGGGAGAGACCCAGTACTTC
.,TRBV5-1,.,TRBJ2-7,CASSLAGSSLGSYEQYF,TGCGCCAGCAGCTTGGCGGGGTCGAGCTTGGGATCCTACGAGCAGTACTTC
.,TRBV5-6,TRBD2,TRBJ2-7,CASSSIGGSSYEQYF,TGTGCCAGCAGCTCTATCGGGGGGAGCTCCTACGAGCAGTACTTC
.,TRBV14,TRBD2,TRBJ2-3,CASSNLAGGTTQYF,TGTGCCAGCAGCAATTTAGCGGGGGGGACGACGCAGTATTTT
.,TRBV9,.,TRBJ1-1,CASSVDGRENTEAFF,TGTGCCAGCAGCGTAGATGGCAGGGAGAACACTGAAGCTTTCTTT
.,TRBV9,TRBD1,TRBJ2-2,CASSVGTGVGGFTGELFF,TGTGCCAGCAGCGTCGGGACAGGGGTTGGTGGCTTCACCGGGGAGCTGTTTTTT
.,TRBV28,TRBD1,TRBJ2-1,CASHQTGGRNEQFF,TGTGCCAGCCACCAGACAGGGGGCAGGAATGAGCAGTTCTTC
once,TRBV5-4,TRBD1,TRBJ2-5,CASSPRDREGTQYF,TGTGCCAGCAGCCCGAGGGACAGGGAGGGGACCCAGTACTTC